The text below deals with one T cell receptor (beta chain). The antigen this receptor binds is unknown. Within one base of it there is no much larger clone, and no base qualities were kept. This specimen belongs to a study of blood T cell repertoires in COVID-19 (dated by TCRdb to the early 2020s). For the wider study: Collaborator samples came from the United States, Italy and Spain and covered acute and convalescent phases of COVID-19. The prospective study material was composed of cDNA or gDNA derived from T cells, B-cell-depleted T cells, or PBMCs. The dataset comprised deeply sampled blood TCRbeta repertoires from subjects exposed to, actively infected with, or recovered from COVID-19. The repertoires were made available in a free public database intended to serve as a resource for research on the immune response to SARS-CoV-2. The samples were drawn from two sources: the first 160 participants of the ongoing ImmuneRACE study, and some 1,300 subjects contributed by 6 global collaborators. Sample metadata almost always included a de-identified subject ID, COVID-19 status, age in years and sex. Where available, HLA class I and class II types were taken from metadata supplied by the sample provider and were not determined by assay-based typing.

Here is what the overall study found, with its caveats: How much clinical and demographic metadata was included differed by source and by participant, and the metadata was provided uncurated.

CDR1 and CDR2 are read off the germline V gene as SGHAT and FQNNGV. The germline V end is reduced by 5 bases and the J end by 0 bases; junction bases left unmatched: 4. Measured from the cysteine to the phenylalanine, the CDR3 is 16 residues long. CDR3 DNA only is kept here, 48 bases in frame from base 1. The immunoSEQ Assay, a bias-controlled multiplex PCR, was used to amplify TCRbeta CDR3 regions from genomic DNA. The original pipeline was this. Within the assay, amplification of reference gene primers was used to estimate how many nucleated cells each sample contained. To quantify the absolute abundance of each unique TCRbeta CDR3 rearrangement, sequence reads were collapsed and filtered. For each sample, productive Simpson clonality was calculated as the square root of Simpson's diversity index across productive rearrangements. TCRdb holds this immuneACCESS table with in-frame rearrangements only. Some clones are missing; in checked studies, unresolved V genes explain under half, and the rest has no known cause. V, J and clone size are those of that table, while D and trimming were read from the DNA. The sample includes about 250,000 clones, with approximately 85% observed a single time. Approximately 8.2% of the sample belongs to the ten largest clones.

In the prospective study, participants were roughly 18 to 90 years old, resided in about two dozen geographic areas of the United States, and were enrolled through a virtual design. In the prospective study, participants were assigned to cohorts based on the clinical history participants reported in a screening survey and a study questionnaire. In the prospective study, whole blood, serum and a nasopharyngeal or oropharyngeal swab were collected from each participant by mobile phlebotomists. Participants in the prospective study had the option to provide additional blood draws and questionnaires over a roughly 2-month period. Prospective study blood samples were shipped either frozen or at room temperature before DNA extraction.

The chain uses TRBV11-2 and TRBJ1-3; 10 central bases correspond to TRBD1. Sequencing was carried out using PBMCs or T cells enriched from blood (not recorded which). The receptor was isolated from a woman aged 45-65 years with acute COVID-19. The CDR3 is CASSPWDRGSGNTIYF. The nucleotide sequence is given as TGTGCCAGCAGCCCATGGGACAGGGGCTCTGGAAACACCATATATTTT. Reference TRBV11-2 and TRBJ1-3 proteins supply the regions before and after the CDR3; the full variable domain is: EAGVAQSPRYKIIEKRQSVAFWCNPISGHATLYWYQQILGQGPKLLIQFQNNGVVDDSQLPKDRFSAERLKGVDSTLKIQPAKLEDSAVYLCASSPWDRGSGNTIYFGEGSWLTVV.